The 10 T cell receptor beta chains given below trace back to one sample, sequenced in a study of Ad26.COV2.S vaccination and SARS-CoV-2 variants. The treatment is: some 20 received Ad26.COV2.S at low or high dose, single or two shots; 5 received placebo; per-sample allocation not given. The investigators took samples on day 63 after the first vaccine or placebo injection. Sequencing used immunoSEQ multiplex PCR; TCRdb keeps in-frame clones, though not all of them. Of approximately 300,000 clones listed, approximately 80% were seen once; the top ten hold 2.1%. Sequencing used peripheral blood, obtained in a trial of Ad26.COV2.S vaccine versus placebo. Receptors were obtained from a person aged 18-65 years who received the Ad26.COV2.S COVID-19 vaccine or a placebo.

This rearrangement joins TRBV5-6 to TRBJ2-5; D might be TRBD1 (6 bases). Per germline, CDR1 SGHDT and CDR2 YYEEEE. This CDR3 spans 13 amino acids. The ends were cut back, 2 bases at V and 5 bases at J, with 10 bases in the middle. CDR3 bases: TGTGCCAGCAGCTTACAGGGTTTTGAGACCCAGTACTTC. Protein: CASSLQGFETQYF.

The J gene is TRBJ1-1, the V gene TRBV2; 8 positions match TRBD1. This CDR3 has 14 residues. The germline gives CDR1 SNHLY, CDR2 FYNNEI. V gave up 5 bases and J gave up 5 bases; unmatched junction bases: 7. The CDR3 DNA is TGTGCCAGCAGTTTGGACAGGGTTGAGACTGAAGCTTTCTTT. This sequence encodes CASSLDRVETEAFF.

This chain connects TRBV5-5 to TRBJ2-7; tentative D call: TRBD1 (5 bases). This CDR3 is built from 14 residues. Germline V CDR1 and CDR2: SGHKS, YYEKEE (reference sequence). V lost 2 bases and J 3 bases, leaving 12 bases between the germline ends. The DNA for the CDR3 is TGTGCCAGCAGCTTCCCAGGGAACAACTACGAGCAGTACTTC. Amino acid sequence: CASSFPGNNYEQYF. The full variable domain, rest sourced from reference TRBV5-5 and TRBJ2-7, is DAGVTQSPTHLIKTRGQQVTLRCSPISGHKSVSWYQQVLGQGPQFIFQYYEKEERGRGNFPDRFSARQFPNYSSELNVNALLLGDSALYLCASSFPGNNYEQYFGPGTRLTVT.

This clone came up many times. The rearrangement uses TRBV7-6 and TRBJ1-5, with TRBD1 as a possible D gene (5 bases). The length of the CDR3 is 14 residues. Per germline, CDR1 SGHVS and CDR2 FNYEAQ. Trimming left V 5 bases short and J 3 bases short, with 11 bases between. The CDR3 DNA reads TGTGCCAGCAGCCAGCAGGGCTCCAATCAGCCCCAGCATTTT. It encodes CASSQQGSNQPQHF.

V usage is TRBV5-5 and J usage is TRBJ1-6; D perhaps matches TRBD1 (6 bases). Germline lookup yields CDR1 SGHKS and CDR2 YYEKEE (reference sequence). The V end was cut by 5 bases, the J end by 7 bases, with 13 bases between. The CDR3 is made up of 14 amino acids. CDR3 DNA: TGTGCCAGCAGGCAAGGGGGGGGGAATTCACCCCTCCACTTT. It is translated as CASRQGGGNSPLHF.

The V and J genes are TRBV6-4 and TRBJ1-5, with D possibly being TRBD1 (6 bases). The V gene's germline CDR1 is MRHNA and CDR2 SNTAGT. The V gene lost 4 bases and the J gene lost 4 bases, with 17 bases spanning the gap. The CDR3 totals 16 residues. The CDR3: CASSASAGTTNQPQHF. The DNA of the CDR3 is TGTGCCAGCAGTGCATCTGCCGGGACAACTAATCAGCCCCAGCATTTT.

CDR3 nucleotide sequence: TGTGCCACCAGTGATCCGACAGAATCCAGCACAGATACGCAGTATTTT. It is translated as CATSDPTESSTDTQYF. The rearrangement joins TRBV24-1 to TRBJ2-3, with a tentative D call TRBD1 (5 bases). Deletions cut 3 bases from V and 0 bases from J, with 12 bases between. The V gene's germline CDR1 is KGHDR and CDR2 SFDVKD. The CDR3 is made up of 16 amino acids.

The V gene is TRBV19, the J gene TRBJ1-5, with D maybe TRBD1 (5 bases). Trimming removed 4 bases from V and 2 bases from J, with 9 bases in between. CDR1 is LNHDA, CDR2 SQIVND, per germline (reference sequence). This CDR3 region has 14 residues. CDR3 region: CASSTGVGNQPQHF. The CDR3, as DNA: TGTGCCAGTAGTACGGGGGTGGGCAATCAGCCCCAGCATTTT.

V usage is TRBV7-6 and J usage is TRBJ2-7; D might be TRBD2 (6 bases). The ends were cut back, 2 bases at V and 2 bases at J, with 13 bases in the middle. This CDR3 comprises 15 residues. The germline V gene encodes CDR1 SGHVS and CDR2 FNYEAQ. The DNA of the CDR3 is TGTGCCAGCAGCTTACGGGAGACAAAAACCTACGAGCAGTACTTC. Amino acids: CASSLRETKTYEQYF.

In this sample, this clone turned up once. V usage is TRBV4-1 and J usage is TRBJ2-1, with TRBD1 matching over 8 bases. J gave up 3 bases and V 4 bases, and 17 bases lay outside the gene matches. Per the germline V gene, CDR1 is MGHRA and CDR2 is YSYEKL. CDR3 size: 19 residues. In DNA form, the CDR3 reads TGCGCCAGCAGCCTACTGGAATTCATAACAGGGGGAGACTACAATGAGCAGTTCTTC. As protein: CASSLLEFITGGDYNEQFF.